The T cell receptor (beta chain) under discussion was sequenced for a study of T cells in Graves' hyperthyroidism and ophthalmopathy. Authors of the study amplified TCR beta CDR3 regions from RNA transcripts. When the TCR CDR3 underwent first-round RT-PCR, the HTBI primer set was used. TCRdb passed the multiplex PCR reads through MiXCR, listing each CDR3 protein once. The sample carries about 560,000 distinct CDR3 sequences, about a sixth recorded once. In making diagnoses, clinical symptoms, serum thyroxine and TRAb, thyroid ultrasound and orbital computed tomography were all used. Of note for this clonotype: The antigen is not known.

Study-level results: Blood also showed most of the thyroid clonotypes that were expanded above 0.001.

The CDR3 is 13 residues long. In germline, CDR1 is MNHNS, CDR2 SASEGT. The V and J ends lost 6 bases and 5 bases respectively, with 13 bases between them. The chain employs TRBV6-1 and TRBJ1-1; D is unresolved. The TCR comes from a woman in her 30s with Graves' hyperthyroidism. Sequenced sample: blood. The CDR3 protein is CASRPRWGTEAFF. In nucleotides, the CDR3 is TGTGCCAGCAGACCCCGGTGGGGAACTGAAGCTTTCTTT.